The clone carrying this T cell receptor (beta chain) appeared a few times. Based on CD45RO/CCR7/CD25/CD127/CD95/CD27, CD4+ regulatory, stem cell-like memory, naive and central memory cells were sorted. All sorted populations exceeded 98% purity. Unmatched junction bases numbered 5, after V lost 7 bases and J lost 4 bases. There are 12 residues in the CDR3. Germline CDR1 and CDR2: GTSNPN and SVGIG (reference sequence). All of the isolated RNA was reverse transcribed, so expressed TCRB transcripts were sequenced. Only in-frame clones appear in the TCRdb table, and some are missing; sequencing was by immunoSEQ multiplex PCR. Seen here are about 360,000 clones, 10% to 15% observed once, and the top ten hold approximately 0.015%. This entry belongs to a study of beta chain features in type 1 diabetes.

The chain joins TRBV30 to TRBJ2-7; 9 positions match TRBD2. The source of this sequence is a young man in good health. The material sequenced was naive CD4+ T cells from blood. Here the CDR3 reads CASEREAYEQYF. In DNA, the CDR3 is TGTGCCTCCGAGCGGGAGGCTTACGAGCAGTACTTC. Looking up the rest from reference TRBV30 and TRBJ2-7 gives the full variable domain: SQTIHQWPATLVQPVGSPLSLECTVEGTSNPNLYWYRQAAGRGLQLLFYSVGIGQISSEVPQNLSASRPQDRQFILSSKKLLLSDSGFYLCASEREAYEQYFGPGTRLTVT.